This TCR beta chain was sequenced for a study of blood T cell repertoires in COVID-19 (TCRdb year 2020). Concerning the study at large: Collaborator samples came from the United States, Italy and Spain and covered acute and convalescent phases of COVID-19. The material from the prospective study consisted of cDNA or gDNA derived from T cells, B-cell-depleted T cells, or PBMCs. Deeply sampled blood TCRbeta repertoires from subjects exposed to, actively infected with, or recovered from COVID-19 were included in the dataset. A freely available public database, intended as a resource for researchers studying the immune response to SARS-CoV-2, is where the repertoires were released. The samples were drawn from two sources: the first 160 participants of the ongoing ImmuneRACE study, and about 1,300 subjects contributed by 6 global collaborators. The sample metadata nearly always contained a de-identified subject ID, COVID-19 status, age in years and sex. Where available, HLA class I and class II types were taken from metadata supplied by the sample provider and were not determined by assay-based typing. Results and caveats for the whole study, not just this receptor: How much clinical and demographic metadata was included differed by source and by participant, and the metadata was provided uncurated.

TCRbeta CDR3 regions were amplified from genomic DNA using the immunoSEQ Assay, a bias-controlled multiplex PCR. The study's own analysis went as follows. Within the assay, amplification of reference gene primers was used to estimate how many nucleated cells each sample contained. To quantify the absolute abundance of each unique TCRbeta CDR3 rearrangement, sequence reads were collapsed and filtered. For each sample, productive Simpson clonality was calculated as the square root of Simpson's diversity index across productive rearrangements. Here the immuneACCESS table is served through TCRdb, limited to in-frame sequences with V and J called. Missing clones are a known gap in these copies; in checked studies unresolved V genes cover under half, and the rest lacks a known reason. For V, J and clone size, that table is used; D and trimming come from the DNA. For this sample the table gives about 54,000 clones, of which more than 75% were detected only once. 4.7% of the sample belongs to the ten largest clones.

Collaborating institutions collected whole blood in K2EDTA tubes following their own protocols. For TCRbeta analysis, collaborator samples were shipped as frozen whole blood, as isolated PBMCs, or as DNA extracted from either sample type. Germline trimming: 7 bases from V, 1 base from J; junction bases outside gene matches: 2. Its CDR3 holds 13 amino acids, cysteine through phenylalanine. Just the 39-base CDR3 DNA is kept, in frame starting at base 1. The CDR1 and CDR2 encoded by the germline V gene are MDHEN and SYDVKM. In regard to this clone: Its antigen is still unknown. No clone much larger than this one lies a single base away; base qualities are absent.

Sequencing was carried out using peripheral blood. The TCR sequence derives from a man in his forties with active COVID-19. The receptor chain draws on TRBV28 and TRBJ2-5; 8 bases in the middle match TRBD1. The nucleotide sequence is TGTGCCAGCAAGGACAGGGCCCAAGAGACCCAGTACTTC. This gives the protein CASKDRAQETQYF.